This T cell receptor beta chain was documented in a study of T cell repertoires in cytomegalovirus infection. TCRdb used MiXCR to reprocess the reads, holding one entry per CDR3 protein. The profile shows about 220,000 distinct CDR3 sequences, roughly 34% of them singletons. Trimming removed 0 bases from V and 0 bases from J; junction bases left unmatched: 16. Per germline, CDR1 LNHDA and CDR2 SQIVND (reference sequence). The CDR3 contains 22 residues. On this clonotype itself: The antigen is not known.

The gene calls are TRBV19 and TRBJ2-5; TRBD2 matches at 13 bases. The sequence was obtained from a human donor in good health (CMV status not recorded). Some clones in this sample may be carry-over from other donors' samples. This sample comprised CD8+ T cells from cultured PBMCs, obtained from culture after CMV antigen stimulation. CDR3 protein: CASSIDAPSWTSGRLYQETQYF. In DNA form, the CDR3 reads TGTGCCAGTAGTATAGATGCCCCATCATGGACTAGCGGGAGACTGTACCAAGAGACCCAGTACTTC.